This T cell receptor (beta chain) is drawn from a study of blood T cell repertoires in COVID-19. On the study more broadly: Specimens from acute and convalescent COVID-19 originated in the United States, Italy and Spain.

Germline CDR1 reads SGHDN; CDR2 reads FVKESK. Trimming cost V 8 bases and J 6 bases, with 20 bases left between them. The CDR3 covers 15 residues. Original methodology: How many nucleated cells were present was estimated from reference gene primer amplification. Libraries were prepared by immunoSEQ multiplex PCR; TCRdb keeps only in-frame clonotypes and omits some of them. The DNA gave D and trimming, while V, J and clone size come from that table. This table holds hundreds of thousands of clones, 65% to 90% found once. This receptor was taken from a man aged 80 or over with acute or convalescent COVID-19. The rearrangement joins TRBV14 to TRBJ2-1, with a weak D call TRBD2 (5 bases). What was sequenced was peripheral blood. The CDR3 here is CASASVRGMGNEQFF. The CDR3, as DNA: TGTGCCAGCGCCAGCGTCCGGGGAATGGGCAATGAGCAGTTCTTC. Based on the CDR3 plus reference TRBV14 and TRBJ2-1, the full variable domain is EAGVTQFPSHSVIEKGQTVTLRCDPISGHDNLYWYRRVMGKEIKFLLHFVKESKQDESGMPNNRFLAERTGGTYSTLKVQPAELEDSGVYFCASASVRGMGNEQFFGPGTRLTVL.